The present TCR beta chain was sequenced within a study of blood T cell repertoires in COVID-19. As for the study in general: PBMCs, B-cell-depleted T cells, or T cells were the source of the cDNA or gDNA that made up the material.

Per germline, CDR1 MDHEN and CDR2 SYDVKM. This CDR3 comprises 14 residues. Trimming shortened V by 6 bases and J by 1 base, and 13 bases separated the two germline ends. Here immunoSEQ multiplex PCR was the method, and the copy in TCRdb shows in-frame clones only, minus some. This table holds some 170,000 clones, roughly four fifths found once. This clone was seen ten or more times. The receptor was isolated from a human donor in a cohort sampled during active COVID-19. The rearrangement joins TRBV28 to TRBJ2-7, with D possibly TRBD1 on 5 matching bases. Sequencing was performed on peripheral blood. The CDR3 protein is CASRPGWASYEQYF. CDR3 bases: TGTGCCAGCAGGCCAGGGTGGGCATCCTACGAGCAGTACTTC.